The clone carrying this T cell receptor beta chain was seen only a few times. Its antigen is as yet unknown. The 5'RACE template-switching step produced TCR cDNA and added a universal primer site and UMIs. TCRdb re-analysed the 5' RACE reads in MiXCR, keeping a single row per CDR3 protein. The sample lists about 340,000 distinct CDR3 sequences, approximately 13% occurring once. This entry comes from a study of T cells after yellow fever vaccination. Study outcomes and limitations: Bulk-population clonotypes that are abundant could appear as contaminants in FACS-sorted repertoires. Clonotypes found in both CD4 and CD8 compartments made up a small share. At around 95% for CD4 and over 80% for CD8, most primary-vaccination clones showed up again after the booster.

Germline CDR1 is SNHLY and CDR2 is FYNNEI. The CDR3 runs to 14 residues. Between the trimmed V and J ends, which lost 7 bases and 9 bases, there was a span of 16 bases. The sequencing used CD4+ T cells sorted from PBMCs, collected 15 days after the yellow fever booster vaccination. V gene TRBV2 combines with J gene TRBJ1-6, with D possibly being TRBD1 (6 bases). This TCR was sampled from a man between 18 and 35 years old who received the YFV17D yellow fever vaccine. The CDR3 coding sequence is TGTGCCAGCAATAGACAGGAGAGCGTTTCACCCCTCCACTTT. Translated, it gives CASNRQESVSPLHF.